This TCR beta chain was found in a study of T cells in Graves' hyperthyroidism and ophthalmopathy. Trimming took off 8 bases at V and 7 bases at J, with 21 bases between the two ends. CDR3 length: 15 residues. CDR1 and CDR2 from the germline V gene are MNHNS and SASEGT. From RNA transcripts, TCR beta CDR3 regions were amplified. First-round RT-PCR targeting the TCR CDR3 was performed with the HTBI primer set. From the multiplex PCR reads, TCRdb called clonotypes with MiXCR, one entry per CDR3 protein. Of roughly 250,000 distinct CDR3 sequences detected, approximately 21% appear once; the ten largest clones hold around 60%. Ophthalmopathy cases scored 3 or more on the Clinical Activity Score and 4 or more on NOSPECS grade, with duration below 3 months. Lactation, pregnancy, other autoimmune disease or uncontrolled infection led to exclusion of patients. Diagnostic decisions used clinical symptoms, serum thyroxine and TRAb, thyroid ultrasound and orbital computed tomography.

Sequencing was performed on blood. The sequence derives from a man younger than 40 with Graves' ophthalmopathy. The chain employs TRBV6-1 and TRBJ2-1; TRBD2 might be the D (8 bases). The CDR3, as DNA: TGTGCCAGCCACGAAGGGGGCAGCGGGAGAAATGAGCAGTTCTTC. Its protein is CASHEGGSGRNEQFF.